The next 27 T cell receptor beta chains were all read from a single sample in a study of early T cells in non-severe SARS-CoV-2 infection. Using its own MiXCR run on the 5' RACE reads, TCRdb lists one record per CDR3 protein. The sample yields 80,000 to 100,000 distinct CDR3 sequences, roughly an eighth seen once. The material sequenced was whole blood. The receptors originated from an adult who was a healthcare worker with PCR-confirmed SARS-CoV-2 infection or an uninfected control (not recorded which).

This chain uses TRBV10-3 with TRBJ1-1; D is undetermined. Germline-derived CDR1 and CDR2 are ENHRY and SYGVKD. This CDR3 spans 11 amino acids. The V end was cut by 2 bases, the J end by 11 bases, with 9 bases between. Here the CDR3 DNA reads TGTGCCATCAGTGAGACCCGAGGGGCTTTCTTT. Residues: CAISETRGAFF.

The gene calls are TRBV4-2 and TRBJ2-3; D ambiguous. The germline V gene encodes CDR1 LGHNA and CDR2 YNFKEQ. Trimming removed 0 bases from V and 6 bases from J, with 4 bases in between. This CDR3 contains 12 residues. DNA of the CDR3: TGTGCCAGCAGCCAAGATGTGGATACGCAGTATTTT. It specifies CASSQDVDTQYF.

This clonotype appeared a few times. Here the CDR3 reads CSARDLGSNEQFF. As DNA, the CDR3 is TGCAGTGCTAGAGATCTGGGGTCCAATGAGCAGTTCTTC. The gene calls are TRBV20-1 and TRBJ2-1; no firm D call. The V gene's germline CDR1 is DFQATT and CDR2 SNEGSKA (reference sequence). The CDR3 has 13 amino acids. V dropped 0 bases and J dropped 6 bases, with 9 bases sitting between them.

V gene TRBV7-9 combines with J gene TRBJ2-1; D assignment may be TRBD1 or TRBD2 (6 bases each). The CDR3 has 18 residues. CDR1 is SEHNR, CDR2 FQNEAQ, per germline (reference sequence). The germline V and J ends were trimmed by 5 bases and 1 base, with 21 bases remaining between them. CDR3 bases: TGTGCCAGCAGCCTCTGGGTCGGACAGCGGGTGTCCTACAATGAGCAGTTCTTC. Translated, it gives CASSLWVGQRVSYNEQFF.

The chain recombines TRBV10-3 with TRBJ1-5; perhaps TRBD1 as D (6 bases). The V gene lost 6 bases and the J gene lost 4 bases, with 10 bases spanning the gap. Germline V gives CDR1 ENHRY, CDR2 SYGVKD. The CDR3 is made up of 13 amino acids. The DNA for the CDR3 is TGTGCCATCAGCTCAGGGGTAAATCAGCCCCAGCATTTT. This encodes CAISSGVNQPQHF.

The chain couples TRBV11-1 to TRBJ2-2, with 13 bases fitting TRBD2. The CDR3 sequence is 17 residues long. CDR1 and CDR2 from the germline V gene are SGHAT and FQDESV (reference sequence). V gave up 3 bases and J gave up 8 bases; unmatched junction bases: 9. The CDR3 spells CASSFSGLAGVVGELFF. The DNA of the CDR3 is TGTGCCAGCAGCTTTTCCGGACTAGCGGGAGTCGTGGGGGAGCTGTTTTTT.

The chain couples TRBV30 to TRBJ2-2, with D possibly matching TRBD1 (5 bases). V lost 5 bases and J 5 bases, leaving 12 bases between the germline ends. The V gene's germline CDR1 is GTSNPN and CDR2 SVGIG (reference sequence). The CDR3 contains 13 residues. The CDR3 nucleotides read TGTGCCTGGTCGGCGCAGGGTACCGGGGAGCTGTTTTTT. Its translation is CAWSAQGTGELFF.

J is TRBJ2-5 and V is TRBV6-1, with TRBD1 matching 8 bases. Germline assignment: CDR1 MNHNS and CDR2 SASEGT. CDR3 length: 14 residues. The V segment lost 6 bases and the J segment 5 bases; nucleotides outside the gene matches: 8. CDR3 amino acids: CASSQGQGRETQYF. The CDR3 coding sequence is TGTGCCAGCAGCCAAGGACAGGGCAGGGAGACCCAGTACTTC.

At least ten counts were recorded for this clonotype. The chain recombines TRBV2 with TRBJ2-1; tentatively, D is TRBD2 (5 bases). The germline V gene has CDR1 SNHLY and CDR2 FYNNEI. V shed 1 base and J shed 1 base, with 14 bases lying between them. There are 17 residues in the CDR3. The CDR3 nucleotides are TGTGCCAGCAGTGAAGGAACGCTAGCTAGGTCCTACAATGAGCAGTTCTTC. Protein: CASSEGTLARSYNEQFF.

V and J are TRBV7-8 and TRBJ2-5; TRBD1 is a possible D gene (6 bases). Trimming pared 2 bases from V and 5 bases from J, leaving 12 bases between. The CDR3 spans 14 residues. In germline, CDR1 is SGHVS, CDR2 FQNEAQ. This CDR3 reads CASSLYQGMETQYF. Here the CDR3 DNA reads TGTGCCAGCAGCTTATATCAGGGGATGGAGACCCAGTACTTC.

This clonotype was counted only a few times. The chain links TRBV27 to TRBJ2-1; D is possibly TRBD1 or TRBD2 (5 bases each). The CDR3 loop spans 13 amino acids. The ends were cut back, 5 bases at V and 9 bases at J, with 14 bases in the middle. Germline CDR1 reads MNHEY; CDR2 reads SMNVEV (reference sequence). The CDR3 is CASSTRGAGEQFF. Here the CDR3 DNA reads TGTGCCAGCAGTACTAGAGGGGCGGGTGAGCAGTTCTTC.

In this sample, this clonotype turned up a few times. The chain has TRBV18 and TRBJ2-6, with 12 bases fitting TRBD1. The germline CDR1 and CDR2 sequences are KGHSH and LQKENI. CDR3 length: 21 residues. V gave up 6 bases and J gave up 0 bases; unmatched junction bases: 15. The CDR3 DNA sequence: TGTGCCAGCTCGTCGACACCGGGACAGGGGGCGGTGAGCTCTGGGGCCAACGTCCTGACTTTC. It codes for CASSSTPGQGAVSSGANVLTF.

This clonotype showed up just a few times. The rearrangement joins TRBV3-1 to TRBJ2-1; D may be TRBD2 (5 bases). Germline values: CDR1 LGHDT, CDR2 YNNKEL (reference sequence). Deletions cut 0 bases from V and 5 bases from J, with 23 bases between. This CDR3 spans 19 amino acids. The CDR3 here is CASSQELARTRPSHNEQFF. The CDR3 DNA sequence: TGTGCCAGCAGCCAAGAGCTAGCCCGAACCCGCCCAAGCCACAATGAGCAGTTCTTC.

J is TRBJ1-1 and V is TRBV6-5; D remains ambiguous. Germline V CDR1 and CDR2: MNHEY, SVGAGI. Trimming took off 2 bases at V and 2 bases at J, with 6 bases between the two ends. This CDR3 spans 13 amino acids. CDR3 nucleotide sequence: TGTGCCAGCAGTTACCAGAGAAACACTGAAGCTTTCTTT. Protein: CASSYQRNTEAFF.

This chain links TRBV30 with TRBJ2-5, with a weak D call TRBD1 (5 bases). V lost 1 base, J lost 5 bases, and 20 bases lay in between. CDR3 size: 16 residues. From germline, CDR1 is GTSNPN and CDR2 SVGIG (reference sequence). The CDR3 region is CAWSGAGQGILETQYF. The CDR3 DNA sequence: TGTGCCTGGAGTGGTGCAGGGCAGGGTATTTTGGAGACCCAGTACTTC.

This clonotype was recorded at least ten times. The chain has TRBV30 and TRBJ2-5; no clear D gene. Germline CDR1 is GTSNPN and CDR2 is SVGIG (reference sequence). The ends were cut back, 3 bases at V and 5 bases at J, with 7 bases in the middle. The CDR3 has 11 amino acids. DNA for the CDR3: TGTGCCTGGAGCCCCCAGGAGACCCAGTACTTC. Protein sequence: CAWSPQETQYF.

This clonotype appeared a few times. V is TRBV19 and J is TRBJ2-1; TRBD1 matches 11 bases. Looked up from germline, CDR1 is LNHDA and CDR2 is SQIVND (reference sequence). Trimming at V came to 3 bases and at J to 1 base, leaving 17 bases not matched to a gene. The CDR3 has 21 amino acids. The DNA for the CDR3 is TGTGCCAGTAGTATCGTATGGGGGACAGGGGGGATTTACTCGTCCTACAATGAGCAGTTCTTC. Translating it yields CASSIVWGTGGIYSSYNEQFF.

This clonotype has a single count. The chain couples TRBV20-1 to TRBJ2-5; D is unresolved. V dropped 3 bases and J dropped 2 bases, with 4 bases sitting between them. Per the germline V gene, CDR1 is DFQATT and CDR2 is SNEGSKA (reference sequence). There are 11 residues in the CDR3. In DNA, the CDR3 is TGCAGTGCTAGTGGGCAAGAGACCCAGTACTTC. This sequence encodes CSASGQETQYF.

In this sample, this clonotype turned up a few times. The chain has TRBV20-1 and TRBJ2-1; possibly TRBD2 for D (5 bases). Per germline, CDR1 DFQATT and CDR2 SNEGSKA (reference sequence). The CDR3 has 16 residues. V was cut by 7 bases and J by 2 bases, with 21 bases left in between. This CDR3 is CSGRMDSDSPYNEQFF. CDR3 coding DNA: TGCAGTGGTAGGATGGACTCCGACTCCCCCTACAATGAGCAGTTCTTC.

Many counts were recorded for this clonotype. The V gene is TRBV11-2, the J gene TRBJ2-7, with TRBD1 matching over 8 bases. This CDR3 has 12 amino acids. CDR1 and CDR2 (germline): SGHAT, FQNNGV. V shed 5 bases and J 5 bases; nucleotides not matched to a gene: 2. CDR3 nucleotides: TGTGCCAGCAGCCTACAGGGGGACGAGCAGTACTTC. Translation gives CASSLQGDEQYF.

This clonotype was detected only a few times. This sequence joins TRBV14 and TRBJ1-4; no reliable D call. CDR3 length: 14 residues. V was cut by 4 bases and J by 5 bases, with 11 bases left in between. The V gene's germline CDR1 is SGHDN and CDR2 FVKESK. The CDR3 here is CASSPGVTNEKLFF. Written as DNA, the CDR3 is TGTGCCAGCAGCCCCGGGGTTACAAATGAAAAACTGTTTTTT.

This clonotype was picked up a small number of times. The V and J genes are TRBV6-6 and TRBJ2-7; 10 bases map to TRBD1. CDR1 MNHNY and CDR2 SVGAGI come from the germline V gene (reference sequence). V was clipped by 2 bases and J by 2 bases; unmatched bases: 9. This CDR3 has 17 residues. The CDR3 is CASSYRDRGRRAYEQYF. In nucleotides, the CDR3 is TGTGCCAGCAGTTACCGCGACAGGGGGCGTAGGGCCTACGAGCAGTACTTC.

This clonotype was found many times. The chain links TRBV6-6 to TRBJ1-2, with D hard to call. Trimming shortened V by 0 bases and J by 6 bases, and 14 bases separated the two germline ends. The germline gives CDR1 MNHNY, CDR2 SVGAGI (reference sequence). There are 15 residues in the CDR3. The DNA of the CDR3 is TGTGCCAGCAGTTACTCGATGGCCCAGGAAGATGGCTACACCTTC. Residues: CASSYSMAQEDGYTF.

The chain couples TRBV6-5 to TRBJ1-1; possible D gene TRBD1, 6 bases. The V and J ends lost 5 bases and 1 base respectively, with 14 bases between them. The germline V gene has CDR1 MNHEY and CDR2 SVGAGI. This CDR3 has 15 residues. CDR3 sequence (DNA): TGTGCCAGCAGTCTCAGGACAGATTGGAACACTGAAGCTTTCTTT. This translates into CASSLRTDWNTEAFF.

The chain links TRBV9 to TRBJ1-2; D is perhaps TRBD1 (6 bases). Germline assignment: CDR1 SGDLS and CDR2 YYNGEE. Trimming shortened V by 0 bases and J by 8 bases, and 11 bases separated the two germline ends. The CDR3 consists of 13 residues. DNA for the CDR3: TGTGCCAGCAGCGTAGAACAGGGCCTAGGCTACACCTTC. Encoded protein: CASSVEQGLGYTF.

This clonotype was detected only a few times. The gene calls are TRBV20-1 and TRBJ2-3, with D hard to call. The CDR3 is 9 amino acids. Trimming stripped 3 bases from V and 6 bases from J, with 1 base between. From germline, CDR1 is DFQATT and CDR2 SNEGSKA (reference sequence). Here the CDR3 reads CSASDTQYF. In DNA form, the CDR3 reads TGCAGTGCTAGTGATACGCAGTATTTT.

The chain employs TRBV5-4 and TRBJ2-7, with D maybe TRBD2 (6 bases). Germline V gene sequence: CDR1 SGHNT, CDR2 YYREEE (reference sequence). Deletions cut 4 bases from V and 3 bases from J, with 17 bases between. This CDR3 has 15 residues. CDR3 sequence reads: CASSGGTGYNYEQYF. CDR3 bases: TGTGCCAGCAGCGGAGGGACGGGGTACAACTACGAGCAGTACTTC.